This passage covers 26 T cell receptor beta chains from one sample sequenced in a study of metastatic and nonmetastatic thyroid tumors. TCRdb used MiXCR to call clones anew from the PCR reads. This table has around 19,000 clones, about 20% appearing once. No patient had received any treatment before thyroid surgery. Sequencing used blood. Receptor source: a female donor with papillary thyroid cancer or a benign thyroid nodule (not recorded which). Some clones in this sample may be carry-over from other donors' samples.

This clone was observed a few times. The V and J genes are TRBV6-5 and TRBJ2-7; TRBD2 might be the D (6 bases). The CDR3 is 14 residues long. Per germline, CDR1 MNHEY and CDR2 SVGAGI. V gave up 2 bases and J gave up 3 bases, with 11 bases separating them. CDR3 sequence: CASSYASGFYEQYF. CDR3 in DNA: TGTGCCAGCAGTTACGCCAGCGGGTTCTACGAGCAGTACTTC.

In its sample, this clone was seen many times. V usage is TRBV9 and J usage is TRBJ1-1; D not certain. Germline CDR1 is SGDLS and CDR2 is YYNGEE. Trimming took 4 bases from V and 2 from J, leaving 9 bases between them. The CDR3 runs 13 residues. DNA for the CDR3: TGTGCCAGCAGCTCCAGAACCAACACTGAAGCTTTCTTT. Encoded protein: CASSSRTNTEAFF.

The chain links TRBV28 to TRBJ2-2; D gene unclear. This CDR3 is 16 amino acids long. The V end lost 4 bases, the J end lost 4 bases, and 16 bases lay between the germline ends. The V gene's germline CDR1 is MDHEN and CDR2 SYDVKM. CDR3 sequence: CASSSFNYAVTGELFF. CDR3 bases: TGTGCCAGCAGTTCTTTTAACTATGCGGTCACCGGGGAGCTGTTTTTT. The full variable domain, in which reference TRBV28 and TRBJ2-2 provide the parts outside the CDR3, is DVKVTQSSRYLVKRTGEKVFLECVQDMDHENMFWYRQDPGLGLRLIYFSYDVKMKEKGDIPEGYSVSREKKERFSLILESASTNQTSMYLCASSSFNYAVTGELFFGEGSRLTVL.

This clone appeared many times. The chain couples TRBV5-1 to TRBJ1-6; 7 bases are a match to TRBD1. The V gene end was trimmed by 5 bases and the J gene end by 7 bases; junction bases not matched to a gene: 0. CDR1 is SGHRS and CDR2 is YFSETQ in the germline V gene. This CDR3 has 12 amino acids. The CDR3 coding sequence is TGCGCCAGCAGACAGGGGAATTCACCCCTCCACTTT. Encoded protein: CASRQGNSPLHF.

This clone was seen repeatedly, ten times or more. The chain employs TRBV19 and TRBJ1-1; 10 nucleotides line up with TRBD1. CDR1 is LNHDA, CDR2 SQIVND, per germline (reference sequence). CDR3 length: 14 amino acids. J lost 4 bases, V lost 4 bases, and 3 bases had no gene match. The CDR3 region is CASSRTGGGTEAFF. In DNA, the CDR3 is TGTGCCAGTAGTAGGACAGGGGGAGGCACTGAAGCTTTCTTT.

For this clone: A much larger clone lies a single base off, so this may be a read error. Within the sample, other DNA sequences also encode this same CDR3. The rearrangement joins TRBV5-5 to TRBJ1-1; no definite D call. The CDR3 has 13 amino acids. Germline values: CDR1 SGHKS, CDR2 YYEKEE (reference sequence). The germline V and J ends were trimmed by 4 bases and 4 bases, with 11 bases remaining between them. DNA of the CDR3: TGTGCCAGCAGCCCGGCCTACGGCACTGAAGCTTTCTTT. It translates to CASSPAYGTEAFF.

Concerning this clone: Sequence at one end of the junction differs from germline and may be a read error. The chain uses TRBV7-6 and TRBJ2-5, with D possibly being TRBD2 (7 bases). CDR1 SGHVS and CDR2 FNYEAQ come from the germline V gene. The CDR3 covers 15 residues. The DNA of the CDR3 is TGTGCCGGCAGCTTAGGGGCAGGGGAGGGAGAGACCCAGTACTTC. This gives the protein CAGSLGAGEGETQYF.

This clone occurred many times. The rearrangement uses TRBV20-1 and TRBJ2-7, with 12 bases identical to TRBD2. Germline CDR1 DFQATT, CDR2 SNEGSKA (reference sequence). This CDR3 is 19 amino acids long. The J segment lost 4 bases and the V segment lost 2 bases, leaving 18 bases of the junction unmatched. The CDR3 spells CSARRMLLAGGPWRYEQYF. CDR3 nucleotides: TGCAGTGCTAGAAGGATGTTGCTAGCGGGGGGGCCTTGGAGATACGAGCAGTACTTC.

This clone was picked up many times. The V and J genes are TRBV5-5 and TRBJ1-2; no clear D gene. V was pared by 4 bases and J by 4 bases, with 17 bases between. The CDR3 consists of 15 residues. CDR1 is SGHKS, CDR2 YYEKEE, per germline (reference sequence). This chain's CDR3 is CASSVQRTQTYGYTF. The CDR3 coding sequence is TGTGCCAGCAGCGTACAGCGGACCCAGACCTATGGCTACACCTTC.

This chain uses TRBV20-1 with TRBJ1-2, with D unclear. Looked up from germline, CDR1 is DFQATT and CDR2 is SNEGSKA (reference sequence). V was trimmed by 1 base and J by 9 bases, leaving 15 bases between them. The CDR3 covers 13 residues. The CDR3 sequence: CSARVPRTGSYTF. The CDR3 region has the DNA TGCAGTGCTAGAGTTCCAAGGACTGGTAGCTACACCTTC.

This clone ranks as medium-sized. This chain links TRBV27 with TRBJ2-3; tentative D call: TRBD2 (5 bases). Germline-derived CDR1 and CDR2 are MNHEY and SMNVEV (reference sequence). The CDR3 consists of 15 residues. Trimming removed 5 bases at V and 0 bases at J, with 12 bases between. The CDR3 spells CASSGGGSSTDTQYF. Here the CDR3 DNA reads TGTGCCAGCAGTGGAGGCGGATCTAGCACAGATACGCAGTATTTT.

This clone has only a few counts. This chain joins TRBV10-3 and TRBJ2-5, with 8 bases aligning to TRBD1. Germline assignment: CDR1 ENHRY and CDR2 SYGVKD. V lost 2 bases and J lost 4; bases outside the gene matches: 3. This CDR3 has 14 amino acids. CDR3 coding DNA: TGTGCCATCAGTGAGGGACAGGGAGGAGAGACCCAGTACTTC. Its protein product is CAISEGQGGETQYF.

Many counts were recorded for this clone. This sample also contains other DNA sequences that code for the same CDR3. This chain links TRBV20-1 with TRBJ2-5; TRBD1 aligns across 7 bases. The V gene end was trimmed by 6 bases and the J gene end by 1 base; junction bases not matched to a gene: 8. Germline V lookup: CDR1 DFQATT, CDR2 SNEGSKA (reference sequence). This CDR3 is built from 14 residues. CDR3 nucleotides: TGCAGTGCCAAACACCAGGGGGTCCAAGAGACCCAGTACTTC. It codes for CSAKHQGVQETQYF.

At least ten counts were recorded for this clone. This chain joins TRBV9 and TRBJ2-2; no clear D gene. Trimming removed 0 bases from V and 1 base from J, with 7 bases in between. The germline V gene has CDR1 SGDLS and CDR2 YYNGEE. CDR3 length: 15 residues. The CDR3, as DNA: TGTGCCAGCAGCGTAGCGCGGAGGAACACCGGGGAGCTGTTTTTT. Protein product: CASSVARRNTGELFF.

This clone was detected many times. Different DNA sequences within this sample yield the same CDR3. The CDR3 sequence is CASSKRLAGGTDTQYF. The DNA for the CDR3 is TGTGCCAGCAGTAAAAGACTAGCGGGGGGCACAGATACGCAGTATTTT. This chain links TRBV6-1 with TRBJ2-3; 12 positions agree with TRBD2. The CDR3 is 16 amino acids. Germline V gives CDR1 MNHNS, CDR2 SASEGT. The ends lost 5 bases at V and 1 base at J; junction bases unmatched: 4.

This clone appeared many times. This sequence joins TRBV20-1 and TRBJ2-5; D assignment may be TRBD1 or TRBD2 (5 bases each). Germline loops: CDR1 DFQATT, CDR2 SNEGSKA (reference sequence). With 6 bases removed from V and 2 bases from J, the gap between germline ends came to 16 bases. The length of the CDR3 is 14 residues. The DNA for the CDR3 is TGCAGTGCGGATGTAGACAGCGGACAAGAGACCCAGTACTTC. Amino acid sequence: CSADVDSGQETQYF.

The chain combines TRBV6-1 with TRBJ2-7; D is possibly TRBD2 (5 bases). TRBJ2-1 explains the end of the DNA better; the J call may be wrong. Germline lookup yields CDR1 MNHNS and CDR2 SASEGT. The CDR3 has 15 amino acids. Here the CDR3 reads CASSLGSALSYEQFF. The CDR3 nucleotides read TGTGCCAGCTCGTTGGGGAGTGCTTTGTCCTACGAGCAGTTCTTC.

This clone was picked up many times. This chain connects TRBV3-1 to TRBJ1-1; 9 bases are a match to TRBD1. CDR3 length: 16 residues. Losses at the gene ends were 1 base for V and 5 bases for J; bases not matched to a gene: 8. The germline V gene encodes CDR1 LGHDT and CDR2 YNNKEL (reference sequence). This chain's CDR3 is CASSQVPTGGGTEAFF. The CDR3 nucleotides are TGTGCCAGCAGCCAAGTTCCCACAGGGGGCGGAACTGAAGCTTTCTTT.

This clone is classed as medium-sized. The chain is built from TRBV12-3 or TRBV12-4 and TRBJ2-2; D ambiguous. CDR3 size: 12 residues. Trimming cost V 3 bases and J 9 bases, with 8 bases left between them. The CDR3 loop reads CASSFRGWELFF. The CDR3 DNA sequence: TGTGCCAGCAGTTTCAGAGGCTGGGAGCTGTTTTTT.

This clone counts as medium-sized. The chain recombines TRBV28 with TRBJ1-3; TRBD1 might be the D (6 bases). Trimming left V 3 bases short and J 7 bases short, with 16 bases between. The germline CDR1 and CDR2 sequences are MDHEN and SYDVKM. This CDR3 contains 15 residues. The CDR3 spells CASSLMGGGRNTIYF. In DNA, the CDR3 is TGTGCCAGCAGTTTGATGGGGGGCGGGAGGAACACCATATATTTT.

In its sample, this clone was seen many times. The CDR3 DNA follows: TGCAGTGCCATGGAGGGCCTGAACACTGAAGCTTTCTTT. It translates to CSAMEGLNTEAFF. The rearrangement joins TRBV20-1 to TRBJ1-1; no definite D call. V was clipped by 6 bases and J by 0 bases, with 11 bases between them. The germline V gene encodes CDR1 DFQATT and CDR2 SNEGSKA (reference sequence). The CDR3 is 13 amino acids.

This clone was seen ten or more times. The gene calls are TRBV12-3 or TRBV12-4 and TRBJ2-5; tentatively, D is TRBD2 (5 bases). V lost 10 bases and J lost 5, with 17 bases in between. This CDR3 has 13 residues. This CDR3 reads CATLSEARETQYF. CDR3 DNA: TGTGCCACCCTTAGCGAGGCGAGGGAGACCCAGTACTTC.

This clone was picked up many times. Other DNA sequences in this sample translate to the same CDR3. The V call is TRBV18, the J call TRBJ1-4; 10 positions match TRBD1. V lost 3 bases and J lost 8; bases outside the gene matches: 3. This CDR3 has 14 residues. Germline CDR1 is KGHSH and CDR2 is LQKENI. This CDR3 reads CASSPGQGGEKLFF. The CDR3 coding sequence is TGTGCCAGCTCACCCGGACAGGGGGGGGAAAAACTGTTTTTT.

Comment on this clone: This may be a read error: a much more frequent sequence differs by one nucleotide. The CDR3 protein is CSVVVGTINYCYTF. The CDR3 nucleotides are TGCAGCGTTGTGGTAGGGACCATTAACTATTGCTACACCTTC. The chain employs TRBV29-1 and TRBJ1-2; weak D call: TRBD1 (5 bases). The V gene's germline CDR1 is SQVTM and CDR2 ANQGSEA. The CDR3 consists of 14 residues.

This clone was seen at least ten times. This rearrangement joins TRBV7-9 to TRBJ2-2, with a possible D match to TRBD1 (6 bases). Germline values: CDR1 SEHNR, CDR2 FQNEAQ (reference sequence). The CDR3 consists of 15 residues. Trimming left V 6 bases short and J 1 base short, with 12 bases between. CDR3: CASSRGHLNTGELFF. The CDR3 DNA follows: TGTGCCAGCAGTAGGGGACATTTGAACACCGGGGAGCTGTTTTTT.

A few counts support this clone. The J gene is TRBJ2-7, the V gene TRBV28, with 7 bases identical to TRBD2. V lost 8 bases to trimming and J lost 4 bases; unmatched junction nucleotides: 14. The germline V gene encodes CDR1 MDHEN and CDR2 SYDVKM. The CDR3 sequence is 15 residues long. In DNA, the CDR3 is TGTGCCAGCCAAGTGTATCTATCGGGAGGTTACGAGCAGTACTTC. Protein: CASQVYLSGGYEQYF.